This TCR beta chain comes out of a study of CXCR3 chemokines and chemotherapy response in bladder cancer. TCRdb re-analysed the PCR reads in MiXCR, keeping a single row per CDR3 protein. The sample has 8,000 or so distinct CDR3 sequences, about 12% seen once. This clonotype qualifies as medium-sized. This receptor was taken from a human donor with bladder cancer that responded to neoadjuvant chemotherapy. This specimen was taken from a patient whose treatment included neoadjuvant chemotherapy.

The CDR3 sequence: CSVELGGYGYTF. CDR3 bases: TGCAGCGTTGAACTGGGAGGCTATGGCTACACCTTC. This chain connects TRBV29-1 to TRBJ1-2; D is unresolved. The CDR3 sequence is 12 residues long. The ends were cut back, 2 bases at V and 4 bases at J, with 8 bases in the middle. Germline lookup yields CDR1 SQVTM and CDR2 ANQGSEA.